What follows describes a single T cell receptor beta chain. Its target antigen remains unknown. Base qualities are not at hand, and no much larger clone is one base apart. The protocol used for the library was the immunoSEQ multiplex PCR assay. For the multiplex PCR, a mixture combining 60 forward primers for TCR Vbeta segments and 13 reverse primers for TCR Jbeta segments was used. The CDR3 region of rearranged TCR beta genes was amplified from genomic DNA with a multiplex PCR assay. On the Illumina HiSeq System, the amplified TCR beta libraries were sequenced as 87-base-pair reads. In the paper's pipeline: A later analysis tallied 70 million to 100 million unique TCR beta chains across the 666 repertoires, and about 12 million of those chains were shared by two or more donors. A nearest-neighbor algorithm error-corrected the raw reads and collapsed the reads into unique sequences, merging closely related sequences to remove PCR and sequencing errors. V, D and J gene segments were assigned by aligning CDR3 sequences to IMGT reference sequences. For a sequence to be retained, at least a six-nucleotide match to both a V gene segment and a J gene segment was required. Rearrangements were classified as productive when the CDR3 lacked stop codons and remained in frame with V and J, and all other rearrangements were classified as non-productive. Following IMGT convention, CDR3 was defined as the stretch from the second conserved V-encoded cysteine to the conserved J-encoded phenylalanine. Sequences without an unambiguous match to a single V gene segment were excluded from the earlier analysis of several hundred of the donors. An earlier analysis of 587 of the donors called V segments functional above 56.7% productive rearrangements and segregating when the between-donor standard deviation exceeded 5%. To diagnose cytomegalovirus status from the catalog of TCR beta chain sequences, a statistical classification framework was built. A later analysis assigned V and J genes by comparing TCR nucleotide sequences with IMGT/GENE-DB human TR gene sequences. The TCRdist pipeline was used in a later analysis to assign CDR3 sequences and most-parsimonious VDJ recombination scenarios. A later analysis defined each TCR beta chain by its CDR3 amino acid sequence plus V-gene family, and excluded reads lacking a unique V-gene family. A later analysis removed several hundred highly shared, low-generation-probability nucleotide sequences to deal with suspected cross-contamination and a sequencing artifact. In a later analysis, a clonal expansion index was calculated for each public chain from normalized within-repertoire ranks of inferred template counts. Generation probabilities in a later analysis came from a VDJ recombination model fitted to out-of-frame rearrangements, and those results were checked against IGoR. In a later analysis, TCR-TCR, TCR-HLA and TCR-CMV co-occurrence was scored with hypergeometric tests, and a repertoire-size bias correction was applied to TCR pairs. To estimate false discovery rates, a later analysis permuted the HLA or CMV assignments 20 times. In a later analysis, co-occurring TCRs were grouped with DBSCAN, and TCRdist sequence similarity was added when clustering was performed within HLA-allele-positive subsets. For co-occurrence clustering, repertoires with fewer than 30,000 or more than 120,000 public chains were excluded, along with roughly 5 repertoires with anomalous nucleotide sharing. TCRdb stores this immuneACCESS table with in-frame sequences only. Part of the clones is absent; in the studies checked, under half of the shortfall reflects unresolved V genes, and no reason is known for the rest. The DNA gave D and trimming, while V, J and clone size come from that table. In all, the sample holds 150,000 to 200,000 clones, and around 80% of those were seen once. The ten most abundant clones make up roughly 4.7% of the sample.

The sample is drawn from a study of cytomegalovirus exposure and HLA in healthy donors (dated by TCRdb to 2015 to 2018). Looking at the study overall: An earlier analysis of some 620 of the donors reported 250 to 350 Gb of sequence data and 117 million unique TCR beta sequences obtained from around 180 million T cells. An early release that covered approximately 600 HLA-typed donors contained 300 to 350 gigabases of sequencing data and 75 million to 100 million unique TCR sequences. The genetic ancestry cluster associated with self-reported Caucasian donors included about 81% of the roughly 400 genotyped donors. The aim of the study was to test whether cataloging public T cell receptors could identify signatures of past pathogen exposure. The study profiled the T cell repertoires of 666 subjects by immunosequencing and related them to cytomegalovirus serostatus. In addition to the first cohort of hundreds of subjects, a separate validation cohort of under 150 different subjects was used. High-throughput TCR immunosequencing, statistical association of individual TCRs with disease status, and machine learning were combined to predict cytomegalovirus infection status. A later analysis re-analyzed previously published TCR beta repertoires from several hundred donors and added high-resolution HLA genotyping to study TCR occurrence patterns. Rather than using new phenotypic data, the later analysis identified candidate immune exposures from TCR beta sequences and from how often those sequences occurred across donors. An earlier analysis of 587 of the donors used high-throughput TCR beta sequencing to judge whether each TCR beta V gene segment behaved as functional or pseudogenic. Donor age, sex, ethnicity and CMV serostatus were collected together with the repertoire data. Genome-wide SNP genotypes for about 55% of the roughly 670 donors were used in a later genetic analysis, which treated that subset as a discovery cohort. All discovery cohort repertoires had been generated on a single sequencing platform. HLA typing covered class I and class II loci at four-digit resolution. The number of donors typed differed by locus, with roughly 629-640 for A, B, C, DRB1 and DQB1, over 500 for DQA1, nearly 610 for DPA1, and around 430 for DPB1. Four or five DR-DQ haplotypes were treated as single units for association and clustering because of strong linkage in the cohort. Across 300 to 500 genotyped donors of the cohort, an average of about 220,000 unique TCR beta nucleotide sequences per donor were sequenced, and approximately 17% of those sequences were non-productive.

Trimming accounts for 4 bases at V and 6 bases at J, while the number of junction bases matched to no gene is 13. The CDR3 starts with the cysteine, ends with the phenylalanine, and has 16 residues. The retained sequence is limited to the CDR3, 48 bases, with the frame set at the first base. CDR1 and CDR2, per the germline V gene, are SGHRS and YFSETQ. What the authors observed across the whole study: It was suggested by the authors that the approach could potentially be generalized to other disease states and immunological phenotypes. HLA typing was unavailable for some donors at each locus, so association tests used only the typed subset. Presence/absence analyses assumed roughly uniform sequencing depth across donors, an assumption that may not hold. An association between a missense DCLRE1C variant and V-gene and J-gene trimming of TCR beta chains was found in a later genetic analysis and replicated in an independent cohort. In vitro tests confirmed that a few of the cytomegalovirus-associated TCR beta chains recognize cytomegalovirus antigens. A later analysis found that HLA-associated TCR beta chains were more clonally expanded and had lower generation probabilities than equally common non-associated chains. Cytomegalovirus status was reported to be diagnosed by the classifier with high specificity and sensitivity in both the original and validation cohorts. In an earlier analysis of a few hundred of the donors, most TCR beta V segments were observed in productive rearrangements about 87% or about 30% of the time, broadly matching IMGT annotations. Some IMGT-functional V segments, including TRBV6-2 and TRBV6-3, could not be distinguished by the 87-base-pair reads and were therefore excluded. Across donors, most TCR sequences were observed very rarely, whereas some public TCRs were present in many individuals. Fewer than 20 rarely observed V segments, including chromosome 9 orphons, were excluded from the earlier analysis of approximately 600 of the donors because counts were too low. A total of roughly 160 TCR beta chains were listed by the study as associated with cytomegalovirus. According to a later analysis, most CMV-associated TCR beta chains appeared to be HLA-restricted, and the HLA associations seemed to be driven largely by CMV exposure. The sequencing pipeline was judged likely to have produced a cluster of highly shared sequence variants as a technical artifact. For the cohort, immune exposure information was limited to CMV serostatus. Several of the top co-occurrence clusters appeared to be linked to parvovirus B19, influenza, CMV and Epstein-Barr virus, according to a later analysis. A later analysis found that TCR association rates varied across HLA loci, with DRB1 alleles showing the most associated TCRs and HLA-C alleles the fewest. A further reported finding was that TCR beta sequences accurately predicted the HLA-A and HLA-B alleles for most subjects in the first cohort. The cohort was sequenced for TCR beta chains only, and without alpha or paired-chain data the features that could be detected were limited. A later analysis associated about 17,000 TCR beta sequences with specific HLA alleles at a false discovery rate of 0.05. Strong co-occurrence of HLA alleles, especially DR and DQ, made assigning TCR associations to individual alleles difficult. Correlated functional status among segregating V segments might be attributable to linkage disequilibrium, but an unknown experimental factor could not be ruled out. In a later genetic analysis, fewer N-insertions in productive TCRs were reported among donors in an Asian-associated ancestry cluster than the roughly 700-donor mean.

The cohort consisted of more than 650 healthy bone marrow donors. Cohort members were all nominally healthy when sampled, although unrecorded immune exposures were likely present. The donor was CMV seronegative and was included in the group of approximately 350 seronegative cohort members. Every donor gave a peripheral blood sample, and the peripheral blood mononuclear cells from that sample were used for TCR beta sequencing. The Qiagen DNeasy Blood Extraction Kit was used to extract genomic DNA from the blood cell samples. This TCR was recovered from a man younger than 40 in good health and CMV-seronegative. The sample was PBMCs. The chain couples TRBV5-1 to TRBJ2-7, with TRBD2 identical over 10 junction bases. The DNA sequence is as follows: TGCGCCAGCAGCACTTGGGGAGGGACTAGCGTCCCCGAGCAGTACTTC. Its protein product is CASSTWGGTSVPEQYF. The full variable domain, with segments outside the CDR3 supplied by the reference TRBV5-1 and TRBJ2-7 proteins, appears as KAGVTQTPRYLIKTRGQQVTLSCSPISGHRSVSWYQQTPGQGLQFLFEYFSETQRNKGNFPGRFSGRQFSNSRSEMNVSTLELGDSALYLCASSTWGGTSVPEQYFGPGTRLTVT.